A single sample is the source of the 18 T cell receptor beta chains below, sequenced in a study of cytomegalovirus exposure and HLA in healthy donors. The PCR employed 60 Vbeta primers together with 13 Jbeta primers. TCRdb keeps only in-frame clones here, not all; method: immunoSEQ multiplex PCR. This sample has 150,000 to 200,000 clones, with 82% found just once. Sequencing input: PBMCs. Source of these receptors: a woman under 30 in good health and CMV-seronegative.

V and J are TRBV4-1 and TRBJ2-7; a possible D gene is TRBD2 (6 bases). The germline V gene has CDR1 MGHRA and CDR2 YSYEKL. This CDR3 contains 18 residues. The V end lost 2 bases, the J end lost 2 bases, and 22 bases lay between the germline ends. The CDR3 DNA is TGCGCCAGCAGCCAAATAGCCGCGGGACTCAATACTCCCTACGAGCAGTACGTC. Its translation: CASSQIAAGLNTPYEQYV.

The V call is TRBV7-9, the J call TRBJ2-7; 9 bases are a match to TRBD1. The V and J ends lost 5 bases and 2 bases, in that order; junction bases with no gene match: 7. This CDR3 is 15 amino acids long. Germline CDR1 is SEHNR and CDR2 is FQNEAQ (reference sequence). DNA for the CDR3: TGTGCCAGCAGCCCGAGGGACAGGGAAACCTACGAGCAGTACGTC. Residues: CASSPRDRETYEQYV.

This chain uses TRBV30 with TRBJ2-4, with TRBD1 as a possible D gene (6 bases). CDR3 size: 16 residues. In germline, CDR1 is GTSNPN, CDR2 SVGIG (reference sequence). Trimming took 3 bases from V and 1 from J, leaving 16 bases between them. In DNA, the CDR3 is TGTGCCTGGAGCCCCCAAGGGGGTCGGGCCAAAAACATTCAGTACTTC. This sequence encodes CAWSPQGGRAKNIQYF.

CDR3 amino acids: CASSPDSGRAGNEQFF. The CDR3, as DNA: TGTGCCAGCAGCCCCGATAGCGGGAGGGCCGGAAATGAGCAGTTCTTC. V and J are TRBV5-6 and TRBJ2-1; 11 nucleotides agree with TRBD2. The length of the CDR3 is 16 residues. The germline V gene encodes CDR1 SGHDT and CDR2 YYEEEE. Germline trimming cut 4 bases from V and 7 bases from J; bases unmatched to any gene: 10.

The J gene is TRBJ2-2, the V gene TRBV11-3, with D perhaps matching TRBD1 (5 bases). Germline V gene sequence: CDR1 SGHNT, CDR2 YENEEA. This CDR3 region has 14 residues. Trimming removed 3 bases from V and 4 bases from J, with 9 bases in between. CDR3: CASSFGQFTGELFF. CDR3 bases: TGTGCCAGCAGCTTTGGACAATTCACCGGGGAGCTGTTTTTT.

This clone showed up just once. The V and J genes are TRBV6-5 and TRBJ1-3; 7 nucleotides align to TRBD1. Germline CDR1 is MNHEY and CDR2 is SVGAGI. CDR3 size: 15 residues. V dropped 2 bases and J dropped 4; count of bases not matched to a gene: 5. CDR3 region: CASSYDRAYGNTIYF. DNA of the CDR3: TGTGCCAGCAGTTACGACAGGGCATACGGAAACACCATATATTTT.

The sample holds one count of this clone. The V gene is TRBV28, the J gene TRBJ1-2; D unclear. The V end lost 10 bases, the J end lost 4 bases, and 22 bases lay between the germline ends. The length of the CDR3 is 15 residues. The germline V gene encodes CDR1 MDHEN and CDR2 SYDVKM. The CDR3 protein is CAIALTGPIPYGYTF. In nucleotides, the CDR3 is TGTGCCATCGCGCTCACGGGTCCCATACCCTATGGCTACACCTTC.

The J gene is TRBJ1-2, the V gene TRBV4-1; 8 nucleotides agree with TRBD1. The germline V gene has CDR1 MGHRA and CDR2 YSYEKL. This CDR3 has 16 amino acids. The ends lost 0 bases at V and 6 bases at J; junction bases unmatched: 9. The CDR3, as DNA: TGCGCCAGCAGCCAAGAGGACAGGGTAGGGGCGAATGGCTACACCTTC. Residues: CASSQEDRVGANGYTF.

V usage is TRBV19 and J usage is TRBJ1-1, with a tentative D call TRBD1 (5 bases). Trimming took off 0 bases at V and 4 bases at J, with 12 bases between the two ends. The CDR3 length is 15 residues. Germline CDR1 reads LNHDA; CDR2 reads SQIVND (reference sequence). CDR3 region: CASSIDLDRGTEAFF. CDR3 sequence (DNA): TGTGCCAGTAGTATAGATCTTGATAGGGGCACTGAAGCTTTCTTT.

CDR3 in DNA: TGTGCCAGCAGCTGGGGCATTTTGGATATCTCCTACAATGAGCAGTTCTTC. Encoded protein: CASSWGILDISYNEQFF. The chain has TRBV9 and TRBJ2-1; tentatively, D is TRBD1 (5 bases). The CDR3 is 17 residues long. The germline V gene encodes CDR1 SGDLS and CDR2 YYNGEE. V dropped 4 bases and J dropped 0 bases, with 17 bases sitting between them.

This chain links TRBV4-1 with TRBJ2-5, with 8 bases fitting TRBD2. The germline V gene encodes CDR1 MGHRA and CDR2 YSYEKL. The CDR3 covers 16 residues. The V and J ends lost 3 bases and 3 bases, in that order; junction bases with no gene match: 9. The CDR3 nucleotides read TGCGCCAGCAGCCAGACCCTCTGGCGGGGGGAAGAGACCCAGTACTTC. Its protein product is CASSQTLWRGEETQYF.

The rearrangement uses TRBV7-2 and TRBJ2-2; 13 positions match TRBD2. The length of the CDR3 is 17 residues. The V segment lost 1 base and the J segment 3 bases; nucleotides outside the gene matches: 2. The V gene's germline CDR1 is SGHTA and CDR2 FQGNSA. CDR3 DNA sequence: TGTGCCAGCAGCTTAGAGGGACTAGCGGGGTACACCGGGGAGCTGTTTTTT. Protein: CASSLEGLAGYTGELFF.

This chain links TRBV6-6 with TRBJ1-6; perhaps TRBD1 as D (6 bases). V was pared by 7 bases and J by 9 bases, with 13 bases between. The CDR3 sequence is 13 residues long. The germline CDR1 and CDR2 sequences are MNHNY and SVGAGI (reference sequence). CDR3 residues: CASTTGLGSPLHF. CDR3 nucleotides: TGTGCCAGCACAACAGGGTTGGGTTCACCCCTCCACTTT.

The chain employs TRBV19 and TRBJ2-5; 13 nucleotides match TRBD2. Judging by the DNA end, TRBJ2-7 fits better; the J call may be wrong. Germline assignment: CDR1 LNHDA and CDR2 SQIVND (reference sequence). The CDR3 covers 15 residues. The CDR3: CASSPRTSGSYEQYF. The CDR3 DNA is TGTGCCAGTAGTCCGAGGACTAGCGGGAGCTACGAGCAGTACTTC.

The chain is built from TRBV4-3 and TRBJ2-5; 9 bases map to TRBD2. CDR1 is LGHNA, CDR2 YSLEER, per germline. V lost 0 bases, J lost 0 bases, and 2 bases stayed unmatched. The CDR3 loop spans 16 amino acids. The CDR3 DNA reads as TGCGCCAGCAGCCAAGAGACTAGCGGTCACCAAGAGACCCAGTACTTC. Encoded protein: CASSQETSGHQETQYF.

In this sample, this clone turned up a few times. The chain joins TRBV6-1 to TRBJ2-7, with TRBD1 matching over 10 bases. Looked up from germline, CDR1 is MNHNS and CDR2 is SASEGT. The CDR3 loop spans 15 amino acids. V shed 3 bases and J 2 bases; nucleotides not matched to a gene: 4. The chain's CDR3 is CASSDPGQGTYEQYF. In DNA form, the CDR3 reads TGTGCCAGCAGTGATCCGGGACAGGGGACCTACGAGCAGTACTTC.

This clone occurred a few times. This chain links TRBV12-5 with TRBJ1-3; tentative D call: TRBD1 (6 bases). CDR1 is LGHNT and CDR2 is FRNRAP in the germline V gene. V was pared by 9 bases and J by 1 base, with 16 bases between. The CDR3 has 15 residues. CDR3 sequence reads: CASQGHLMSGNTIYF. In nucleotides, the CDR3 is TGTGCTAGCCAGGGGCACCTGATGTCTGGAAACACCATATATTTT.

The chain employs TRBV7-2 and TRBJ2-5; TRBD1 might be the D (7 bases). V was trimmed by 4 bases and J by 4 bases, leaving 19 bases between them. CDR1 SGHTA and CDR2 FQGNSA come from the germline V gene. CDR3 size: 16 residues. The CDR3 loop reads CASSSSTGLGGETQYF. CDR3 coding DNA: TGTGCCAGCAGCTCCTCGACAGGGTTGGGAGGAGAGACCCAGTACTTC.